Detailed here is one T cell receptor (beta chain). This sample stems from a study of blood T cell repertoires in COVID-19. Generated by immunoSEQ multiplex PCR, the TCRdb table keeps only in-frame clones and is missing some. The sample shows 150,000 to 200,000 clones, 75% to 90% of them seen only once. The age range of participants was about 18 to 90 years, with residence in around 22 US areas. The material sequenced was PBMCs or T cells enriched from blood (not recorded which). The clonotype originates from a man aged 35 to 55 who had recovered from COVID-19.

The CDR3 region is CASSPSVAGYTF. CDR3 nucleotide sequence: TGTGCCAGCTCACCTTCCGTGGCTGGCTACACCTTC. The chain is built from TRBV18 and TRBJ1-2; D not certain. This CDR3 has 12 residues. Germline V gene sequence: CDR1 KGHSH, CDR2 LQKENI. Trimming shortened V by 3 bases and J by 7 bases, and 9 bases separated the two germline ends.